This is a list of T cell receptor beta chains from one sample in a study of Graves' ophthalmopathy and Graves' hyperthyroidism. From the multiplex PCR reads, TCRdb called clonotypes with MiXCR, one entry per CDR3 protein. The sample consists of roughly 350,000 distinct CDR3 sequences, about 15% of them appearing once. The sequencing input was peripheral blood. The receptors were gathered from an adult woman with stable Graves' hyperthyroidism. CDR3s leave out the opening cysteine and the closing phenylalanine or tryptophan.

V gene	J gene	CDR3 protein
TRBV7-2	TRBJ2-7	ASSLGLAGFYEQY
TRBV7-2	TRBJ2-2	ASSPQFGELF
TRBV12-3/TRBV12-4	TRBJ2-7	AVGDYEQY
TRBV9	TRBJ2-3	ASSGIAGGGTDTQY
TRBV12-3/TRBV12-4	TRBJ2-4	ASSPGALAKNIQY
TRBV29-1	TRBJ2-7	SVEGKTPYEQY
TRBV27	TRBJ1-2	ASTADAGLYGYT
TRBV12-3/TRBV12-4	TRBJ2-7	ASRRGGYTYEQY
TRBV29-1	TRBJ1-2	SAGQDTYT
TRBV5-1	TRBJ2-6	ASSWASGASGANVLT
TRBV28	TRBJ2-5	ASTTLAGPLY
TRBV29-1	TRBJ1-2	SVGGGIYGYT
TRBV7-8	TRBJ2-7	ASSLAPDSPFEQY
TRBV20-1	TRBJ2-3	SIQGADTQY
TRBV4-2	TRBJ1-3	ASSQETVGNTIY
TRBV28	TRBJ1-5	ASSTDQGYQPQH
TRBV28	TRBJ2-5	ASSGGGSGSVRETQY
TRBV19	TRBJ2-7	ASSTEYSYEQY
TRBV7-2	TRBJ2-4	ASSLASSHTKNIQY
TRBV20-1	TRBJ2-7	SASQGSEAGRYEQY
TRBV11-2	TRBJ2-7	ASSNTFGDEQY
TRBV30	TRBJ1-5	AWAPDSNQPQH
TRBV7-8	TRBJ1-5	ASSHIYSGTVNQPQH
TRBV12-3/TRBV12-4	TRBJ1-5	ASSGDPPARSQPQH
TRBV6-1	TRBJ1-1	ASSEAPAWQGRTEAF
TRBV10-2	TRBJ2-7	ASTPSSSYEQY
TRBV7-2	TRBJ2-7	ASSLVRAGLPEQY
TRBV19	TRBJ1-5	ASSIAGTADSNQPQH
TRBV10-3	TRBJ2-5	AIAGDGGETQY
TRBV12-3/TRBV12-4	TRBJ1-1	ASSPSTVGNTEAF
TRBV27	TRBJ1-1	ASSLHFPRGQGNTEAF
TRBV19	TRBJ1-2	ASSIREGRKNGYT
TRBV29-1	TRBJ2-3	SVGGGTDTQY
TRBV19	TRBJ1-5	ASSIVVTDGNQPQH
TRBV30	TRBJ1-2	AWSVRRESYGYT
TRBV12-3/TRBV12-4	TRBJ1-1	ASSLGTVRAEAF
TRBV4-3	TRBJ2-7	ASSQDLPASGSYEQY
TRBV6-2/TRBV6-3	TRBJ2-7	ASSYPLSGRAGSYEQY
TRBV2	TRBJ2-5	ASRVVQETQY
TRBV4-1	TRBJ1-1	ASSPLGGPRKDTEAF
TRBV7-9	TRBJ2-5	ASSLGELVETQY
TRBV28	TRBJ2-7	ASRLEDTSYEQY
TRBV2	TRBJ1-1	ASRSSAFSMNTEAF
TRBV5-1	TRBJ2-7	ASSYGTSGGLSYEQY
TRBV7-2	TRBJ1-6	ASSYSGSSYNSPLH
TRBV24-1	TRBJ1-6	ATTGEMVNSPLH
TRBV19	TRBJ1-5	ASGRGDQPQH
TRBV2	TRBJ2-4	ASNEALTSLAKNIQY
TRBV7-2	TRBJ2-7	ASSLGISAVDEQY
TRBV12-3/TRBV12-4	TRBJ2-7	ASSLEAPSQY
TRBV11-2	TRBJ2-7	ASSGRQRFYEQY
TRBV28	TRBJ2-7	ASSPATRGYIGSYEQY
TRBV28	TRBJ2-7	ASSAGTGGFYEQY